What follows is one T cell receptor beta chain and its context. The investigators amplified TCR beta CDR3 regions from RNA transcripts. The HTBI set primed first-round TCR CDR3 RT-PCR. TCRdb itself ran the multiplex PCR reads through MiXCR, one entry per CDR3 protein. The sample has fewer than 250,000 distinct CDR3 sequences, less than 20% seen once; the top ten hold around 26%. Trimming took 1 base from V and 11 from J, leaving 6 bases between them. In germline, CDR1 is LNHDA, CDR2 SQIVND (reference sequence). The CDR3 runs to 12 residues. This sample was taken from a study of T cells in Graves' hyperthyroidism and ophthalmopathy. On the study more broadly: Peripheral blood draws took place at initial diagnosis, ahead of any treatment.

Patients affected by ophthalmopathy presented a Clinical Activity Score of at least 3, a NOSPECS grade of at least 4, and disease duration below 3 months. The PBMCs studied were ones that came from 8.5 to 10 ml fresh peripheral blood. The sample was blood. The chain joins TRBV19 to TRBJ1-6, with D uncertain. This receptor was obtained from a woman under 30 with Graves' ophthalmopathy. The CDR3 sequence is CASSIGGAPLHF. Written as DNA, the CDR3 is TGTGCCAGTAGTATAGGAGGAGCACCCCTCCACTTT.